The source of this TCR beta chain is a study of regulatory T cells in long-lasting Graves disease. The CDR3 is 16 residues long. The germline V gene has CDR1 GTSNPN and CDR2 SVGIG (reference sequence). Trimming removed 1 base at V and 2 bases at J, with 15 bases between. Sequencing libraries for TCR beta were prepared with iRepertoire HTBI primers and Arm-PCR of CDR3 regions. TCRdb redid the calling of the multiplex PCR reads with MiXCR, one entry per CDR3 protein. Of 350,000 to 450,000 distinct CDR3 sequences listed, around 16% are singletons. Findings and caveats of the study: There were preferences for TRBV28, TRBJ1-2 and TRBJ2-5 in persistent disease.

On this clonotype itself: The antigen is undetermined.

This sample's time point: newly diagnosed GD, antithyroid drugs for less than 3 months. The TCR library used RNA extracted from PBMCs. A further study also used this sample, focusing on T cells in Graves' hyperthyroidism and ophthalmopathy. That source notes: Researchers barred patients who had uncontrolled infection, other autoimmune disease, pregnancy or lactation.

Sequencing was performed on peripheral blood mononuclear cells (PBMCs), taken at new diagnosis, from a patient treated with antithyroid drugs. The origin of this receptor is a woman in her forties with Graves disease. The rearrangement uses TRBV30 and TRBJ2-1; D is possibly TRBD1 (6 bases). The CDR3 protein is CAWSGPTGRTYNEQFF. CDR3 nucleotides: TGTGCCTGGAGTGGGCCTACAGGGAGAACCTACAATGAGCAGTTCTTC.